This T cell receptor beta chain was found in a study of lymphopenia after photon versus proton radiotherapy. Here immunoSEQ multiplex PCR was the method, and the copy in TCRdb shows in-frame clones only, minus some. The sample shows tens of thousands of clones, around 87% of them seen only once. In germline, CDR1 is LNHDA, CDR2 SQIVND (reference sequence). This CDR3 is built from 15 residues. Trimming at V came to 6 bases and at J to 3 bases, leaving 5 bases not matched to a gene. As to this clone: Antigen unknown.

Study-level findings and limits: Relative stability marked proton patients; photon patients lost diversity and naive cells. Post-nadir TCR diversity decline inversely tracked overall survival among those who died.

This TCR derives from a man in his forties with gastric cancer. The sample was peripheral blood, taken from a patient treated with photon-based radiotherapy. The chain has TRBV19 and TRBJ2-1, with 10 bases fitting TRBD1. The CDR3 region has the DNA TGTGCCAGTAGGACCCGGACAGGGGGCTACAATGAGCAGTTCTTC. Its protein is CASRTRTGGYNEQFF.